This TCR beta chain was profiled in a study of blood T cell repertoires in COVID-19. Whole-study context: Acute and convalescent COVID-19 specimens originated in the United States, Italy and Spain. PBMCs, B-cell-depleted T cells, or T cells provided the cDNA or gDNA that made up the material.

Per the study methods: Amplification with reference gene primers provided the estimates of nucleated cell counts. Produced via immunoSEQ multiplex PCR; TCRdb's table is partial and in-frame only. V and J calls and clone size are as listed in that table; D and trimming were resolved from the DNA. The data show about 290,000 clones, with just under 85% seen just once and around 3.7% held by the top ten. This clone was picked up a small number of times. The receptor's source is a woman aged 45-65 years with active or convalescent COVID-19. The specimen sequenced was peripheral blood.

For the CDR3, the DNA is TGTGCTAGTGGTTTGGGGCTAGTCTACAATGAGCAGTTCTTC. Amino acids: CASGLGLVYNEQFF. This chain joins TRBV12-5 and TRBJ2-1, with D hard to call. The CDR3 has 14 amino acids. Trimming removed 1 base at V and 3 bases at J, with 7 bases between. The germline gives CDR1 LGHNT, CDR2 FRNRAP. The complete variable domain, with remaining parts taken from reference TRBV12-5 and TRBJ2-1, reads DARVTQTPRHKVTEMGQEVTMRCQPILGHNTVFWYRQTMMQGLELLAYFRNRAPLDDSGMPKDRFSAEMPDATLATLKIQPSEPRDSAVYFCASGLGLVYNEQFFGPGTRLTVL.